This T cell receptor (beta chain) was obtained from a study of T cell responses to AZD1222 COVID-19 vaccine. Study-wide results and limits: Possibly, clonal diversity was underestimated; donors were largely white British and included more females. Recipients of AZD1222 seropositive at baseline numbered only six or seven. Reports say nearly half of spike-specific TCRs go after unmutated variant regions. Along spike, vaccine-associated CD4 TCRs were found throughout, with dominance at 160-218 and 743-854.

Germline-derived CDR1 and CDR2 are SGHAT and FQNNGV. The CDR3 contains 14 residues. Trimming shortened V by 7 bases and J by 7 bases, and 14 bases separated the two germline ends. The assay was immunoSEQ multiplex PCR, and TCRdb's table has in-frame clones only and misses some. There are 130,000 or so clones in the sample; around 90% occur only once, and 4% to 4.5% lies in the top ten. On this clone itself: Antigen specificity is unknown.

The TCR comes from an adult who received the MenACWY meningococcal vaccine as a control. This chain joins TRBV11-2 and TRBJ1-6; TRBD1 is a possible D gene (6 bases). The starting material was peripheral blood, obtained 28 days after the second dose of the MenACWY control vaccine. CDR3 nucleotide sequence: TGTGCCAGCACACTGGGGGCCCTCAATTCACCCCTCCACTTT. Protein product: CASTLGALNSPLHF.